This T cell receptor beta chain was sequenced in a study of CD8+ T cells in alopecia areata. About the research overall: The drug, oral tofacitinib, was given to treated patients at 5 to 10 mg twice daily.

Treatment specified: oral pan-JAK inhibitor, 5-10 mg twice daily. On this clone itself: Its specificity is not known.

Study conclusions and caveats: An increase in clonality over normal scalp was evident in lesional scalp, especially alopecia totalis/universalis.

RNA was extracted and reverse transcribed into cDNA as the sequencing template. The assay was immunoSEQ multiplex PCR, and TCRdb's table has in-frame clones only and misses some. The top ten hold roughly 0.85% of the sample, which has around 150,000 clones, approximately 65% seen once. V dropped 5 bases and J dropped 7; count of bases not matched to a gene: 12. The CDR3 runs to 15 residues. CDR1 is SGHDT, CDR2 YYEEEE, per germline. The clonotype originates from a human donor with alopecia areata. This sample comprised CD4+ T cells sorted from blood, obtained at week 4, from a patient treated with tofacitinib. The chain employs TRBV5-6 and TRBJ2-7; 10 nucleotides agree with TRBD2. CDR3: CASRGPSGGPREQYF. The CDR3 bases are TGTGCCAGCAGGGGGCCTAGCGGGGGCCCCCGGGAGCAGTACTTC.